This section outlines one T cell receptor beta chain sequence together with its context. The sample is drawn from a study of blood T cell repertoires in COVID-19. Study-level background: The United States, Italy and Spain provided the acute and convalescent COVID-19 samples.

V was clipped by 4 bases and J by 6 bases, with 15 bases between them. In germline, CDR1 is SGHTA, CDR2 FQGTGA. This CDR3 region has 14 residues. The table came from immunoSEQ multiplex PCR; TCRdb's copy has only in-frame clones and leaves some out. Here the sample spans more than 95,000 clones, just over 90% being singletons. This receptor was identified in a human donor with active COVID-19. The donor label of this sample is uncertain. Input material: peripheral blood. The chain combines TRBV7-3 with TRBJ1-1; a weak D match, TRBD1 (5 bases). The CDR3 protein is CASSSGLGAAEAFF. The CDR3 nucleotides are TGTGCCAGCAGCTCGGGTCTTGGGGCCGCTGAAGCTTTCTTT.